A selection of T cell receptor beta chains follows, all from one sample in a study of T cell repertoires in cytomegalovirus infection. The antigens for these receptors are not known. TCRdb itself ran the reads through MiXCR, one entry per CDR3 protein. The sample holds around 120,000 distinct CDR3 sequences, about 24% seen once. The specimen sequenced was PBMCs, sequenced either directly or after in vitro stimulation (not recorded which). The origin of the receptors is a human donor in good health (CMV status not recorded). Some clones in this sample may be carry-over from other donors' samples. CDR3s include the opening cysteine and the closing phenylalanine or tryptophan. The order of the fields is CDR3 length, clone size, V gene, CDR3 protein. Expanded clones get a size class; other rows say once, few or many, or leave the size out.

14 many TRBV6-1 CASSNGGGRSEAFF
13 many TRBV7-2 CASSGQGQETQYF
12 few TRBV19 CASRAAYNEQFF
15 . TRBV5-5 CASSLDQGSNQPQHF
14 . TRBV11-1 CASSLDGLEYEQYF
14 few TRBV7-2 CASSPDASNQPQHF
16 few TRBV19 CASSISPTGVRETQYF
13 many TRBV7-6 CASSQGRTGEQYF
13 few TRBV19 CASSLTLVDEQYF
18 few TRBV4-1 CASSQDRSSGLLSYEQYF
13 many TRBV6-1 CASSDRVLYEQYF
17 . TRBV5-6 CASSLRGGSSRLETQYF
14 few TRBV5-5 CASSLSASPYEQYF
14 . TRBV27 CASSPPDSAYEQYF
14 many TRBV7-8 CASSFGGGRNEQFF
15 few TRBV7-6 CASSSPGTSDNEQFF
15 . TRBV5-1 CASSWTGTVNTEAFF
15 . TRBV11-2 CASSSGTGVHYGYTF
13 . TRBV5-1 CASSSEVSGELFF
19 few TRBV4-1 CASSQQGASGRAAGNEQFF
13 many TRBV7-2 CASSRPGAYEQYF
12 few TRBV7-9 CAGGTGDYEQYF
14 few TRBV28 CASSSRQVHNEQFF
13 . TRBV30 CAWRLGTNTEAFF
14 . TRBV20-1 CSAMDRGVGNEQFF
14 many TRBV7-2 CASSKGQGNSPLHF
14 . TRBV19 CASTAGQSNYGYTF
11 few TRBV6-1 CASNTYNEQFF
16 medium-sized TRBV7-2 CASSHATGTSGTTPFF
18 few TRBV10-2 CASSGVLSNVGDTGELFF
14 . TRBV6-2/TRBV6-3 CASSISAGSQPQHF
13 . TRBV6-2/TRBV6-3 CASIRTGRTEAFF
14 . TRBV10-3 CAIARGRDGDEQFF
13 . TRBV27 CASTYGVSGELFF
12 few TRBV15 CATSRVEGEQYF
14 . TRBV12-3/TRBV12-4 CASSPGQVVYGYTF
13 few TRBV10-2 CASRGDGNQPQHF
13 few TRBV4-2 CASSQGGPGELFF
14 few TRBV5-1 CASSLIPSTDTQYF
16 . TRBV5-4 CASSTPLAGVRWEQFF
17 few TRBV4-2 CASSQDVATSGYNEQFF
15 many TRBV7-2 CASSFRSGDNSPLHF
14 few TRBV11-2 CASSSERGLGELFF
17 many TRBV10-3 CAISESETSGVYNEQFF
14 few TRBV19 CASSMWEKDHEQYF
16 . TRBV6-2/TRBV6-3 CASSNARDRVYTEAFF
15 few TRBV3-1 CASSLTPVNSYGYTF
15 . TRBV28 CASRPYRAAYNEQFF
13 few TRBV20-1 CRQQGIMNTEAFF
14 few TRBV6-2/TRBV6-3 CASSLDRGGETQYF